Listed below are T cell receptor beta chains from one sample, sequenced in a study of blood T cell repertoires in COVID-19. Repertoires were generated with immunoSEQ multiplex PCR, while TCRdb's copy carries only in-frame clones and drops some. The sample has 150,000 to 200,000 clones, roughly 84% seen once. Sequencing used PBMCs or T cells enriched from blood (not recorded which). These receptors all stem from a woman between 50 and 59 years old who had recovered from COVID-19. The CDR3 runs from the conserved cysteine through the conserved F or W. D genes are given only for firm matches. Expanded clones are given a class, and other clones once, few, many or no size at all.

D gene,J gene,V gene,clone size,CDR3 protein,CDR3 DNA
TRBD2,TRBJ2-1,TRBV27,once,CASSALAGGSNEQFF,TGTGCCAGCAGTGCTTTAGCGGGAGGGTCGAATGAGCAGTTCTTC
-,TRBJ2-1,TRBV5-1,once,CASSLALAGSYNEQFF,TGCGCCAGCAGCTTAGCCCTAGCCGGGTCCTACAATGAGCAGTTCTTC
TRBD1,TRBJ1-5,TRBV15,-,CATSRDIGGADQPQHF,TGTGCCACCAGCAGAGATATAGGGGGCGCAGATCAGCCCCAGCATTTT
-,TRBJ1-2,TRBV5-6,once,CASSLVTAGVIYGYTF,TGTGCCAGCAGCTTGGTTACGGCAGGGGTTATCTATGGCTACACCTTC
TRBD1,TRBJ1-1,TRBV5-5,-,CASSTRKQGWFTEAFF,TGTGCCAGCAGCACGAGGAAACAGGGGTGGTTCACTGAAGCTTTCTTT
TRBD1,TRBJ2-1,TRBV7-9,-,CASSGGTGVYEQFF,TGTGCCAGCAGCGGTGGGACAGGGGTTTATGAGCAGTTCTTC
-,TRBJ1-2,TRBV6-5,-,CASSYRVDSVRHTF,TGTGCCAGCAGTTACCGTGTGGACAGCGTGCGCCACACCTTC
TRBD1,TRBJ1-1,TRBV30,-,CAWRDRGYTEAFF,TGTGCCTGGAGGGACAGGGGCTACACTGAAGCTTTCTTT
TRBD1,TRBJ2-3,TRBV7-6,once,CASSLRQGSTDTQYF,TGTGCCAGCAGCTTAAGACAGGGGTCCACAGATACGCAGTATTTT
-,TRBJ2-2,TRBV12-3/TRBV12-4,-,CASSLERELFF,TGTGCCAGCAGTTTAGAGCGGGAGCTGTTTTTT
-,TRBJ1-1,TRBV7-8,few,CASSRATGNTEAFF,TGTGCCAGCAGCCGAGCGACAGGGAACACTGAAGCTTTCTTT
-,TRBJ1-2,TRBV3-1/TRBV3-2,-,CASSQFEGGEYGYTF,TGTGCCAGCAGCCAATTCGAGGGGGGGGAGTATGGCTACACCTTC
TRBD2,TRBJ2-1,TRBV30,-,CAWSVSGGRYLHRSYNEQFF,TGTGCCTGGAGTGTTAGTGGCGGGAGGTACCTTCATCGATCCTACAATGAGCAGTTCTTC
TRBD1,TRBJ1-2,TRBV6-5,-,CASSYLTGGKDYGYTF,TGTGCCAGCAGTTACTTGACAGGGGGCAAGGACTATGGCTACACCTTC
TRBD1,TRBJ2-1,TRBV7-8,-,CASSTGQALVGEQFF,TGTGCCAGCAGCACGGGACAGGCCTTAGTAGGTGAGCAGTTCTTC
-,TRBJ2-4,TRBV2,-,CASSEGSIGDIQYF,TGTGCCAGCAGTGAAGGGAGTATAGGCGACATTCAGTACTTC
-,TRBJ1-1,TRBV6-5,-,CASSPAEAGGTEAFF,TGTGCCAGCAGTCCCGCAGAGGCCGGGGGCACTGAAGCTTTCTTT
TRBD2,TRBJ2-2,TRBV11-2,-,CASSPQVVAGVTGELFF,TGTGCCAGCAGCCCTCAGGTAGTAGCGGGGGTCACCGGGGAGCTGTTTTTT
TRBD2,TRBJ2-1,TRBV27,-,CASSPRPTSGREGVDYYNEQFF,TGTGCCAGCAGTCCCCGACCCACTAGCGGGAGGGAGGGGGTTGACTACTACAATGAGCAGTTCTTC
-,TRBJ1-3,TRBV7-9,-,CASSVYRESSGNTIYF,TGTGCCAGCAGCGTCTACAGGGAGAGCTCTGGAAACACCATATATTTT
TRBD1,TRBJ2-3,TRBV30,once,CAWRPRGFTTDTQYF,TGTGCCTGGAGACCCAGGGGGTTTACCACAGATACGCAGTATTTT
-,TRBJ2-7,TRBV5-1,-,CASSLDEGITYEQYF,TGCGCCAGCAGCTTGGATGAGGGCATTACCTACGAGCAGTACTTC
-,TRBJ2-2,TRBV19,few,CASSPQGNTGELFF,TGTGCCAGTAGTCCACAGGGGAACACCGGGGAGCTGTTTTTT
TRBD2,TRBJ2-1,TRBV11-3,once,CASSLAGGLNEQFF,TGTGCCAGCAGCTTAGCGGGAGGGCTAAATGAGCAGTTCTTC
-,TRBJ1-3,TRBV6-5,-,CASSYSSAGQGNTIYF,TGTGCCAGCAGTTACTCATCGGCAGGGCAGGGAAACACCATATATTTT
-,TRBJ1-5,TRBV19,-,CASSRDLRGNQPQHF,TGTGCCAGTAGCCGAGACCTTCGGGGCAATCAGCCCCAGCATTTT
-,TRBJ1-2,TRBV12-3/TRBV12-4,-,CASSSGGYTF,TGTGCCAGCAGTTCGGGTGGCTACACCTTC
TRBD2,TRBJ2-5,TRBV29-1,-,CSSGAGVETQYF,TGCAGCAGTGGAGCGGGAGTCGAGACCCAGTACTTC
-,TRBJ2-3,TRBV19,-,CASSLGLFTDTQYF,TGTGCCAGTAGTCTGGGACTTTTCACAGATACGCAGTATTTT
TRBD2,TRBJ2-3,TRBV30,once,CAWSGGSGRADTQYF,TGTGCCTGGAGTGGGGGTAGCGGGAGGGCAGATACGCAGTATTTT
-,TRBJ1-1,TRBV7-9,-,CASSPQSTEAFF,TGTGCCAGCAGTCCACAGAGCACTGAAGCTTTCTTT
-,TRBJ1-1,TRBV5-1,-,CASSLAAPRGNTEAFF,TGCGCCAGCAGCTTAGCGGCCCCCCGGGGGAACACTGAAGCTTTCTTT
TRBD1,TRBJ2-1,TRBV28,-,CASSLYGDRASYNEQFF,TGTGCCAGCAGTTTATATGGGGACAGGGCGTCCTACAATGAGCAGTTCTTC
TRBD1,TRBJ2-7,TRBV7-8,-,CASRRTGRSEQYF,TGTGCCAGCAGGAGGACAGGGAGGAGCGAGCAGTACTTC
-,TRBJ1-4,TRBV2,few,CASQQGWGEEKLFF,TGTGCCAGCCAACAGGGCTGGGGAGAGGAAAAACTGTTTTTT
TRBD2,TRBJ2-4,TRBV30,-,CAWRRPGGTKNIQYF,TGTGCCTGGAGGAGACCCGGGGGGACCAAAAACATTCAGTACTTC
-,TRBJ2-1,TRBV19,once,CASSRGASRDEQFF,TGTGCCAGTAGTCGGGGGGCGAGCCGGGATGAGCAGTTCTTC
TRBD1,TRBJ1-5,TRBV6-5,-,CASSRGQGDQPQHF,TGTGCCAGCAGCCGTGGACAGGGGGATCAGCCCCAGCATTTT
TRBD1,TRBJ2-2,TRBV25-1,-,CASSELSVGQGFGELFF,TGTGCCAGCAGTGAATTGTCTGTGGGACAGGGCTTTGGGGAGCTGTTTTTT
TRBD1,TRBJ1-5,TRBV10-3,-,CAISGRTGNQPQHF,TGTGCCATCAGTGGCCGGACAGGGAATCAGCCCCAGCATTTT
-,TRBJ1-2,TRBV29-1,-,CSVADGDYGYTF,TGCAGCGTCGCTGACGGAGACTATGGCTACACCTTC
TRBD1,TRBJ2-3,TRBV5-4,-,CASSSRDRVADTQYF,TGTGCCAGCAGCAGCCGGGACAGGGTGGCAGATACGCAGTATTTT
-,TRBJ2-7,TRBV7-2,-,CASSLGGGPYEQYF,TGTGCCAGCAGCTTAGGCGGCGGGCCCTACGAGCAGTACTTC
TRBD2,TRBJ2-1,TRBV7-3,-,CASSLRASGYNEQFF,TGTGCCAGCAGCTTAAGGGCTAGCGGTTACAATGAGCAGTTCTTC
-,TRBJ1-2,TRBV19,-,CASYRINYGYTF,TGTGCCAGTTACAGGATCAACTATGGCTACACCTTC
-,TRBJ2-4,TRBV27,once,CASLLAKNIQYF,TGTGCCAGCTTACTAGCCAAAAACATTCAGTACTTC